This TCR beta chain was sequenced for a study of CD4 T cell repertoires in COVID-19. This clone is medium-sized (0.01 to 0.1%) in the sample. The antigen is not known. TCRdb keeps only in-frame clones here, not all; method: immunoSEQ multiplex PCR. Counted here are around 1,700 clones, 15% to 20% occurring once; the ten biggest clones make up around 11%. This CDR3 contains 17 residues. The ends were cut back, 4 bases at V and 3 bases at J, with 18 bases in the middle. CDR1 and CDR2 (germline): LGHDT, YNNKEL (reference sequence). This sequence joins TRBV3-1 (or the pseudogene TRBV3-2) and TRBJ2-2; tentative D call: TRBD2 (5 bases). Source: memory CD4+ T cells, cultured in vitro, taken after recovery from COVID-19. The clonotype comes from a human donor who had COVID-19. This CDR3 is CASSPLWGVVDTGELFF. The CDR3 DNA sequence: TGTGCCAGCAGCCCCCTTTGGGGAGTGGTAGACACCGGGGAGCTGTTTTTT.